This T cell receptor (beta chain) was sequenced for a study of T cell responses to AZD1222 COVID-19 vaccine. Study-wide background: Combined were second doses at about 4 or about 12 weeks.

A note on this clone: Its antigen remains unidentified.

The repertoire was sequenced with immunoSEQ multiplex PCR; TCRdb's copy has only in-frame clones and lacks some. Of more than 100,000 clones in the sample, approximately 85% were seen once. CDR1 and CDR2 (germline): MNHNY, SVGAGI (reference sequence). The CDR3 has 14 residues. Trimming took 7 bases from V and 10 from J; bases not matched to a gene: 9. Study results and limitations: Dominant at 160-218 and 743-854, vaccine-associated CD4 TCRs also spanned spike. Donor demographics were predominantly white British with a female majority; clonal diversity may be underestimated.

The chain uses TRBV6-6 and TRBJ2-1; TRBD2 matches at 11 bases. This sample comprised peripheral blood, obtained on day 0 of AZD1222 vaccination. The receptor's source is an adult in good health. CDR3 DNA: TGTGCCAGCACGGAGACTAGCGGGAATTGGGAGCAGTTCTTC. Residues: CASTETSGNWEQFF.